Below are 23 T cell receptor beta chains sequenced from a single sample in a study of technical replicates of blood from several donors. Here immunoSEQ multiplex PCR was the method, and the copy in TCRdb shows in-frame clones only, minus some. Among fewer than 85,000 clones listed, more than 90% were seen once. Material for sequencing was T cells isolated from PBMCs. The receptors were sampled from a human donor in good health.

This chain uses TRBV4-1 with TRBJ2-7; 11 positions agree with TRBD2. Per germline, CDR1 MGHRA and CDR2 YSYEKL. The length of the CDR3 is 18 residues. Germline trimming cut 3 bases from V and 2 bases from J; bases unmatched to any gene: 12. In DNA form, the CDR3 reads TGCGCCAGCAGCCACCGTCAGATAGCGGGAGGGCCTACCTACGAGCAGTACTTC. This gives the protein CASSHRQIAGGPTYEQYF.

The V call is TRBV13, the J call TRBJ2-7, with 7 bases aligning to TRBD1. This CDR3 has 12 amino acids. Trimming cost V 3 bases and J 6 bases; bases outside gene matches: 2. Germline V gene lookup returns CDR1 PRHDT and CDR2 FYEKMQ (reference sequence). In DNA, the CDR3 is TGTGCCAGCAGCTTCGGGACAGTCGAGCAGTACTTC. Translating it yields CASSFGTVEQYF.

The chain is built from TRBV5-1 and TRBJ1-1; 9 bases are a match to TRBD1. Germline V lookup: CDR1 SGHRS, CDR2 YFSETQ. The V gene end was trimmed by 0 bases and the J gene end by 1 base; junction bases not matched to a gene: 7. The CDR3 runs 17 residues. CDR3 residues: CASSLAGQGQRNTEAFF. In DNA, the CDR3 is TGCGCCAGCAGCTTGGCGGGACAGGGCCAAAGGAACACTGAAGCTTTCTTT.

This chain uses TRBV30 with TRBJ2-7; 7 nucleotides line up with TRBD1. Per the germline V gene, CDR1 is GTSNPN and CDR2 is SVGIG (reference sequence). The length of the CDR3 is 13 residues. V was pared by 7 bases and J by 0 bases, with 6 bases of the junction left unmatched. CDR3 sequence (DNA): TGTGCCTTACATCGGGACAGCTCCTACGAGCAGTACTTC. As protein: CALHRDSSYEQYF.

The chain combines TRBV10-2 with TRBJ2-1, with TRBD2 matching 8 bases. Germline V gene data show CDR1 as WSHSY and CDR2 as SAAADI. This CDR3 has 12 residues. With 7 bases clipped from V and 5 bases from J, the junction kept 1 base outside the gene matches. CDR3 residues: CASKRGNNEQFF. CDR3 nucleotide sequence: TGCGCCAGCAAGCGGGGGAACAATGAGCAGTTCTTC.

The chain couples TRBV29-1 to TRBJ1-3; D is unresolved. Between the trimmed V and J ends, which lost 5 bases and 0 bases, there was a span of 14 bases. CDR3 size: 15 residues. Germline V lookup: CDR1 SQVTM, CDR2 ANQGSEA. The CDR3 region has the DNA TGCAGCGTTCATGAGACACCAGGCTCTGGAAACACCATATATTTT. Amino acids: CSVHETPGSGNTIYF.

The genes are TRBV15 and TRBJ2-7; weak D call: TRBD2 (6 bases). This CDR3 region has 15 residues. V dropped 1 base and J dropped 3 bases, with 13 bases sitting between them. From germline, CDR1 is LNHNV and CDR2 YYDKDF (reference sequence). CDR3 amino acids: CATSRGTGESYEQYF. Here the CDR3 DNA reads TGTGCCACCAGCAGAGGGACGGGAGAAAGCTACGAGCAGTACTTC. Complete variable domain (other parts from reference TRBV15 and TRBJ2-7): DAMVIQNPRYQVTQFGKPVTLSCSQTLNHNVMYWYQQKSSQAPKLLFHYYDKDFNNEADTPDNFQSRRPNTSFCFLDIRSPGLGDTAMYLCATSRGTGESYEQYFGPGTRLTVT.

The V and J genes are TRBV5-4 and TRBJ2-7; 7 positions match TRBD1. This CDR3 is 13 amino acids long. Germline V gene lookup returns CDR1 SGHNT and CDR2 YYREEE (reference sequence). V dropped 2 bases and J dropped 2; count of bases not matched to a gene: 1. The CDR3 sequence: CASSLQGTYEQYF. In nucleotides, the CDR3 is TGTGCCAGCAGCTTACAGGGGACCTACGAGCAGTACTTC. Full variable domain (missing parts from reference TRBV5-4 and TRBJ2-7): ETGVTQSPTHLIKTRGQQVTLRCSSQSGHNTVSWYQQALGQGPQFIFQYYREEENGRGNFPPRFSGLQFPNYSSELNVNALELDDSALYLCASSLQGTYEQYFGPGTRLTVT.

The chain carries TRBV13 and TRBJ2-5; D not resolved. The CDR3 totals 13 residues. Germline V lookup: CDR1 PRHDT, CDR2 FYEKMQ (reference sequence). Trimming stripped 0 bases from V and 2 bases from J, with 4 bases between. CDR3 amino acids: CASSLGRQETQYF. The CDR3 region has the DNA TGTGCCAGCAGCTTAGGCCGTCAAGAGACCCAGTACTTC.

The rearrangement links TRBV7-2 to TRBJ1-3, with no clear D. CDR3 length equals 13 residues. Germline V lookup: CDR1 SGHTA, CDR2 FQGNSA. V lost 5 bases to trimming and J lost 4 bases, with 9 bases between them. The CDR3 nucleotides are TGTGCCAGCAGCCAAAGCGGGGGAAACACCATATATTTT. Amino acids: CASSQSGGNTIYF.

V is TRBV19 and J is TRBJ1-2, with TRBD1 matching 8 bases. V was clipped by 5 bases and J by 3 bases; unmatched bases: 8. Germline-derived CDR1 and CDR2 are LNHDA and SQIVND (reference sequence). The CDR3 covers 15 residues. The CDR3 sequence is CASSSKRQGHYGYTF. CDR3 bases: TGTGCCAGTAGTTCCAAAAGACAGGGGCACTATGGCTACACCTTC.

Notes on this clone: A junction end diverges from the germline sequence, so it may reflect a read error. The chain has TRBV4-3 and TRBJ2-1; D unresolved. Germline V gene lookup returns CDR1 LGHNA and CDR2 YSLEER. This CDR3 contains 13 residues. This CDR3 reads CASSQDSHNEQFF. CDR3 DNA sequence: TGCGCCAGCAGCCAAGACTCCCACAATGAGCAGTTCTTC.

The rearrangement links TRBV29-1 to TRBJ2-7; 11 bases fit TRBD2. The CDR3 runs to 13 residues. The V gene's germline CDR1 is SQVTM and CDR2 ANQGSEA. V trimming: 7 bases; J trimming: 1 base; junction bases outside the gene matches: 3. The CDR3 sequence: CSAGTSGSYEQYF. The CDR3 bases are TGCAGCGCCGGGACTAGCGGATCCTACGAGCAGTACTTC.

The rearrangement links TRBV2 to TRBJ2-1; 8 bases map to TRBD2. The V segment lost 7 bases and the J segment 8 bases; nucleotides outside the gene matches: 10. The CDR3 consists of 14 residues. Germline V CDR1 and CDR2: SNHLY, FYNNEI. In DNA, the CDR3 is TGTGCCAGCATGGACGGGAGGGCCCGTGATGAGCAGTTCTTC. The encoded protein is CASMDGRARDEQFF.

Points on this clone: Because it lacks the conserved phenylalanine or tryptophan at the end, this CDR3 is likely a read error. The chain is built from TRBV5-8 and TRBJ1-2; TRBD1 matches 7 bases. Germline trimming cut 2 bases from V and 1 base from J; bases unmatched to any gene: 5. The CDR3 totals 15 residues. Germline V gene data show CDR1 as SGHTS and CDR2 as YDEGEE. This CDR3 reads CASSFRRQGNYGYTL. In DNA form, the CDR3 reads TGTGCCAGCAGCTTCCGCCGACAGGGTAACTATGGCTACACCCTC.

There are a few counts of this clone. The V call is TRBV9, the J call TRBJ1-1, with unresolved D. Germline loops: CDR1 SGDLS, CDR2 YYNGEE. V lost 3 bases and J 1 base, leaving 10 bases between the germline ends. The CDR3 loop spans 14 amino acids. CDR3 sequence (DNA): TGTGCCAGCAGCGCCCTTCGGGGGAACACTGAAGCTTTCTTT. Protein product: CASSALRGNTEAFF.

J is TRBJ2-7 and V is TRBV10-3, with 16 bases identical to TRBD2. This CDR3 region has 18 residues. V was clipped by 5 bases and J by 3 bases; unmatched bases: 10. Germline V gene sequence: CDR1 ENHRY, CDR2 SYGVKD. For the CDR3, the DNA is TGTGCCATCAGTTCCGGGACTAGCGGGGGGGGGAGGGTCTACGAGCAGTACTTC. This codes for CAISSGTSGGGRVYEQYF.

V and J are TRBV5-1 and TRBJ2-7; D might be TRBD2 (5 bases). The ends were cut back, 2 bases at V and 2 bases at J, with 8 bases in the middle. Germline lookup yields CDR1 SGHRS and CDR2 YFSETQ. The CDR3 length is 13 residues. The CDR3 DNA reads as TGCGCCAGCAGCTTACTAGGGACCTACGAGCAGTACTTC. Its translation: CASSLLGTYEQYF.

The chain has TRBV19 and TRBJ2-7, with D perhaps TRBD1 (5 bases). Germline lookup yields CDR1 LNHDA and CDR2 SQIVND (reference sequence). The CDR3 contains 13 residues. V was trimmed by 5 bases and J by 0 bases, leaving 8 bases between them. CDR3 region: CASSPQGSYEQYF. DNA for the CDR3: TGTGCCAGTAGTCCTCAGGGCTCCTACGAGCAGTACTTC.

The chain uses TRBV6-5 and TRBJ1-1, with D unresolved. Germline loops: CDR1 MNHEY, CDR2 SVGAGI. This CDR3 region has 11 residues. The V gene lost 9 bases and the J gene lost 5 bases, with 10 bases spanning the gap. The CDR3 reads CASSTSTEAFF. Written as DNA, the CDR3 is TGTGCCAGTAGTACATCTACTGAAGCTTTCTTT.

The rearrangement links TRBV5-8 to TRBJ1-5; tentatively, D is TRBD1 (6 bases). The length of the CDR3 is 17 residues. Trimming left V 3 bases short and J 0 bases short, with 16 bases between. Germline V gene sequence: CDR1 SGHTS, CDR2 YDEGEE. The CDR3 coding sequence is TGTGCCAGCAGCTCCAGACAGGAAATATTTAGCAATCAGCCCCAGCATTTT. This sequence encodes CASSSRQEIFSNQPQHF.

The rearrangement uses TRBV20-1 and TRBJ2-1, with D tentatively TRBD1 (6 bases). This CDR3 has 11 amino acids. Germline V gene data show CDR1 as DFQATT and CDR2 as SNEGSKA (reference sequence). CDR3 nucleotide sequence: TGCAGCACCGGGACATTCGACGAGCAGTTCTTC. Protein sequence: CSTGTFDEQFF.

This rearrangement joins TRBV6-1 to TRBJ2-1; the match to TRBD2 covers 11 bases. J lost 7 bases, V lost 7 bases, and 3 bases had no gene match. Germline loops: CDR1 MNHNS, CDR2 SASEGT. The CDR3 has 13 amino acids. This chain's CDR3 is CASKVAGGNEQFF. The CDR3 coding sequence is TGTGCCAGCAAGGTAGCGGGAGGGAATGAGCAGTTCTTC.